This T cell receptor (beta chain) comes out of a study of T cells after yellow fever vaccination. Study-level points and caveats: Faster peaking, at day 5 versus 15, marked a secondary response that was weaker.

A single record per CDR3 protein comes from TCRdb applying MiXCR to the 5' RACE reads. The sample contains roughly 74,000 distinct CDR3 sequences, around 6.9% of which appear only once. On this clonotype itself: Its antigen is not known.

Germline V lookup: CDR1 MGHDK, CDR2 SYGVNS. This CDR3 is 12 amino acids long. V dropped 1 base and J dropped 4 bases, with 5 bases sitting between them. The receptor's source is a man younger than 30 who received the YFV17D yellow fever vaccine. This sequence joins TRBV25-1 and TRBJ2-7; D uncertain. This material consisted of CD8+ T cells sorted from PBMCs, taken about 5 days after the first yellow fever vaccination. CDR3 nucleotide sequence: TGTGCCAGCAGTGAATCTGGTTACGAGCAGTACTTC. Amino acids: CASSESGYEQYF.